A single sample is the source of the 6 T cell receptor beta chains below, sequenced in a study of blood T cell repertoires in COVID-19. TCRdb's table, derived via immunoSEQ multiplex PCR, lists solely in-frame clones and lacks some. The sample contains about 400,000 clones, approximately 91% of which appear only once. The sequenced material came from PBMCs or T cells enriched from blood (not recorded which). These receptors were collected from a woman aged 40 to 50 with acute COVID-19.

The CDR3 DNA reads as TGTGCCACCAGCACGGTGACTAGCACAGATACGCAGTATTTT. Residues: CATSTVTSTDTQYF. The chain couples TRBV15 to TRBJ2-3; D call uncertain. Trimming cost V 4 bases and J 0 bases, with 8 bases left between them. This CDR3 is built from 14 residues. Germline V gene data show CDR1 as LNHNV and CDR2 as YYDKDF (reference sequence).

This clone was recorded only once. The CDR3 protein is CASSLPGQSFSNYGYTF. The CDR3 nucleotides are TGTGCCAGCAGCTTGCCGGGACAGTCATTCTCTAACTATGGCTACACCTTC. The rearrangement uses TRBV5-4 and TRBJ1-2; 7 bases agree with TRBD1. Germline lookup yields CDR1 SGHNT and CDR2 YYREEE (reference sequence). CDR3 length: 17 amino acids. V gave up 1 base and J gave up 0 bases; unmatched junction bases: 9.

The chain uses TRBV19 and TRBJ1-3, with unresolved D. The CDR3 totals 16 residues. The germline V and J ends were trimmed by 0 bases and 2 bases, with 11 bases remaining between them. Germline V gene lookup returns CDR1 LNHDA and CDR2 SQIVND (reference sequence). The CDR3 region is CASSIDAQRTGNTIYF. DNA of the CDR3: TGTGCCAGTAGTATAGACGCACAGAGAACTGGAAACACCATATATTTT. The full variable domain, its missing parts supplied by reference TRBV19 and TRBJ1-3, is DGGITQSPKYLFRKEGQNVTLSCEQNLNHDAMYWYRQDPGQGLRLIYYSQIVNDFQKGDIAEGYSVSREKKESFPLTVTSAQKNPTAFYLCASSIDAQRTGNTIYFGEGSWLTVV.

V usage is TRBV5-6 and J usage is TRBJ1-2, with D possibly TRBD1 on 5 matching bases. The CDR3 spans 16 residues. Trimming removed 1 base from V and 1 base from J, with 14 bases in between. Germline CDR1 and CDR2: SGHDT and YYEEEE. Written as DNA, the CDR3 is TGTGCCAGCAGCTTGAGGGGCACCGGCGGTAACTATGGCTACACCTTC. Amino acid sequence: CASSLRGTGGNYGYTF.

V usage is TRBV5-6 and J usage is TRBJ1-4, with D unclear. Trimming shortened V by 4 bases and J by 2 bases, and 9 bases separated the two germline ends. CDR3 size: 14 residues. Germline CDR1 and CDR2: SGHDT and YYEEEE. CDR3 sequence: CASSTWATNEKLFF. The CDR3 coding sequence is TGTGCCAGCAGCACCTGGGCGACTAATGAAAAACTGTTTTTT.

This clone was observed a few times. The rearrangement joins TRBV7-8 to TRBJ1-3; 10 nucleotides agree with TRBD1. The germline V gene encodes CDR1 SGHVS and CDR2 FQNEAQ. Trimming took 2 bases from V and 8 from J; bases not matched to a gene: 9. This CDR3 comprises 16 residues. The CDR3 reads CASSLRGQGTGHTIYF. The DNA for the CDR3 is TGTGCCAGCAGCTTAAGGGGACAGGGGACGGGACACACCATATATTTT. Full variable domain (missing parts from reference TRBV7-8 and TRBJ1-3): GAGVSQSPRYKVAKRGQDVALRCDPISGHVSLFWYQQALGQGPEFLTYFQNEAQLDKSGLPSDRFFAERPEGSVSTLKIQRTQQEDSAVYLCASSLRGQGTGHTIYFGEGSWLTVV.